This T cell receptor (beta chain) was profiled in a study of T cell repertoires in cytomegalovirus infection. Study overall: Carrying CMV and the relevant HLA type showed in public TCR beta signatures. Study-level points and caveats: Predominance within the ex vivo response was attributable to HLA-C-restricted CMV-specific TCR beta clonotypes.

TCRdb used MiXCR to reprocess the reads, holding one entry per CDR3 protein. The sample shows about 200,000 distinct CDR3 sequences, 9.5% of them seen only once. This clonotype has more than one count but fewer than ten. What it binds is unknown. Sequencing was performed on PBMCs. The TCR was taken from a human donor in good health (CMV status not recorded). Some clones in this sample may be carry-over from other donors' samples.

The CDR3 loop reads CASSGGTPVYNEQFF. The DNA for the CDR3 is TGCGCCAGCAGTGGGGGAACGCCTGTCTACAATGAGCAGTTCTTC. The V call is TRBV5-1, the J call TRBJ2-1; D is possibly TRBD1 or TRBD2 (5 bases each). Germline CDR1 SGHRS, CDR2 YFSETQ. The CDR3 consists of 15 residues. V lost 5 bases to trimming and J lost 3 bases, with 15 bases between them.